This entry lists 28 T cell receptor beta chains sequenced from one sample in a study of T cells in Graves' hyperthyroidism and ophthalmopathy. Amplified TCR beta CDR3 regions came from RNA transcripts. RT-PCR in the first round (using the HTBI primer set) targeted the TCR CDR3. Each CDR3 protein is one row after TCRdb ran MiXCR on the multiplex PCR reads. The sample records about 320,000 distinct CDR3 sequences, 15% to 20% being singletons. Sequencing was carried out using blood. These receptors were taken from a young man with Graves' hyperthyroidism.

Ten or more counts support this clonotype. This chain uses TRBV30 with TRBJ2-7, with a weak D call TRBD1 (5 bases). Trimming took off 6 bases at V and 0 bases at J, with 9 bases between the two ends. The CDR3 is 12 residues long. CDR1 is GTSNPN and CDR2 is SVGIG in the germline V gene (reference sequence). The CDR3 here is CACQDSSYEQYF. CDR3 in DNA: TGTGCCTGCCAAGACAGCTCCTACGAGCAGTACTTC.

This clonotype was counted many times. The CDR3 spells CASSLDGASGSYEQYF. DNA for the CDR3: TGTGCCAGCAGCTTAGATGGGGCTAGCGGATCCTACGAGCAGTACTTC. The rearrangement links TRBV7-2 to TRBJ2-7; 7 nucleotides agree with TRBD2. The germline V gene encodes CDR1 SGHTA and CDR2 FQGNSA. V was pared by 1 base and J by 1 base, with 7 bases of the junction left unmatched. The CDR3 sequence is 16 residues long. Drawing the rest from reference TRBV7-2 and TRBJ2-7, the complete variable domain is GAGVSQSPSNKVTEKGKDVELRCDPISGHTALYWYRQSLGQGLEFLIYFQGNSAPDKSGLPSDRFSAERTGGSVSTLTIQRTQQEDSAVYLCASSLDGASGSYEQYFGPGTRLTVT.

This clonotype has ten or more counts. The V gene is TRBV29-1, the J gene TRBJ1-3; no reliable D call. V dropped 6 bases and J dropped 2 bases, with 8 bases sitting between them. The V gene's germline CDR1 is SQVTM and CDR2 ANQGSEA. The CDR3 extends over 12 amino acids. The CDR3 spells CSVSLTGNTIYF. The CDR3 bases are TGCAGCGTAAGCCTAACTGGAAACACCATATATTTT.

This clonotype occurred many times. The chain joins TRBV10-3 to TRBJ2-3, with D hard to call. This CDR3 has 11 amino acids. CDR1 and CDR2 (germline): ENHRY, SYGVKD. Trimming took off 2 bases at V and 5 bases at J, with 2 bases between the two ends. This chain's CDR3 is CAISEVDTQYF. CDR3 DNA sequence: TGTGCCATCAGTGAGGTAGATACGCAGTATTTT.

The chain has TRBV29-1 and TRBJ2-7, with 7 bases that match TRBD1. The germline CDR1 and CDR2 sequences are SQVTM and ANQGSEA. V lost 5 bases and J lost 2; bases outside the gene matches: 3. The CDR3 totals 12 residues. This CDR3 is CSVLTGTYEQYF. The CDR3 nucleotides are TGCAGCGTTCTGACAGGGACCTACGAGCAGTACTTC.

The table lists this clonotype with many counts. The rearrangement links TRBV11-1 to TRBJ1-5; maybe TRBD1 (5 bases). From germline, CDR1 is SGHAT and CDR2 FQDESV (reference sequence). V shed 1 base and J shed 7 bases, with 8 bases lying between them. CDR3 length: 13 residues. CDR3 sequence reads: CASSLGRGQPQHF. In nucleotides, the CDR3 is TGTGCCAGCAGCTTAGGGCGGGGGCAGCCCCAGCATTTT.

The chain is built from TRBV27 and TRBJ2-3, with 10 bases identical to TRBD2. After removal of 0 bases from V and 0 bases from J, the junction contained 9 bases not matched to a gene. The CDR3 runs 19 residues. Germline loops: CDR1 MNHEY, CDR2 SMNVEV (reference sequence). CDR3 protein: CASSLSSPGLAESTDTQYF. The CDR3 bases are TGTGCCAGCAGTTTATCTAGCCCCGGACTAGCGGAAAGCACAGATACGCAGTATTTT.

This clonotype was detected many times. The CDR3 DNA is TGTGCCAGCAGCCCACTAGCGGGAGGGGTCACAGATACGCAGTATTTT. Translating it yields CASSPLAGGVTDTQYF. The rearrangement links TRBV3-1 to TRBJ2-3; 13 bases line up with TRBD2. Trimming cost V 4 bases and J 2 bases; bases outside gene matches: 3. Germline V gene lookup returns CDR1 LGHDT and CDR2 YNNKEL (reference sequence). This CDR3 region has 16 residues.

This clonotype turned up a few times. The rearrangement uses TRBV7-8 and TRBJ1-1; 8 nucleotides line up with TRBD1. J was trimmed by 11 bases and V by 5 bases; bases with no gene match: 10. Germline V gene lookup returns CDR1 SGHVS and CDR2 FQNEAQ. The CDR3 runs 13 residues. The CDR3 nucleotides read TGTGCCAGCAGCCAGACAGGGGAACCTGCGGCTTTCTTT. Translated, it gives CASSQTGEPAAFF.

This clonotype was recorded many times. This sequence joins TRBV3-1 and TRBJ2-1; TRBD1 agrees at 9 bases. The CDR3 sequence is 16 residues long. Germline V gives CDR1 LGHDT, CDR2 YNNKEL (reference sequence). V gave up 7 bases and J gave up 10 bases; unmatched junction bases: 17. The CDR3 DNA sequence: TGTGCCAGCACCCAGGCCGGGACAGGGAGGGCGGGAGAGCAGTTCTTC. Translating gives CASTQAGTGRAGEQFF.

J is TRBJ1-1 and V is TRBV5-5; 8 nucleotides agree with TRBD1. The trim removed 10 bases at V and 6 bases at J, leaving 11 bases unmatched. The CDR3 is 13 amino acids. The V gene's germline CDR1 is SGHKS and CDR2 YYEKEE (reference sequence). The CDR3, as DNA: TGTGCCGTATCCGGGACAGGTGCTCCTGAAGCTTTCTTT. Translation gives CAVSGTGAPEAFF.

This clonotype was recorded at least ten times. The chain combines TRBV30 with TRBJ1-1; D unresolved. The CDR3 extends over 14 amino acids. The V end lost 2 bases, the J end lost 1 base, and 11 bases lay between the germline ends. Germline values: CDR1 GTSNPN, CDR2 SVGIG (reference sequence). Here the CDR3 DNA reads TGTGCCTGGAGTAGAAGGTTTGGGAACACTGAAGCTTTCTTT. It encodes CAWSRRFGNTEAFF. The whole variable domain, remainder taken from reference TRBV30 and TRBJ1-1, is SQTIHQWPATLVQPVGSPLSLECTVEGTSNPNLYWYRQAAGRGLQLLFYSVGIGQISSEVPQNLSASRPQDRQFILSSKKLLLSDSGFYLCAWSRRFGNTEAFFGQGTRLTVV.

Many counts were recorded for this clonotype. The chain uses TRBV5-1 and TRBJ2-1; the D is unclear. Trimming stripped 0 bases from V and 5 bases from J, with 6 bases between. The CDR3 covers 13 residues. From germline, CDR1 is SGHRS and CDR2 YFSETQ. The chain's CDR3 is CASSLGVNNEQFF. The CDR3 bases are TGCGCCAGCAGCTTGGGGGTGAACAATGAGCAGTTCTTC.

Many counts were recorded for this clonotype. The CDR3 loop reads CAWSGWGSDTQYF. The CDR3 DNA sequence: TGTGCCTGGAGTGGGTGGGGATCTGATACGCAGTATTTT. V gene TRBV30 combines with J gene TRBJ2-3, with D hard to call. Trimming cost V 1 base and J 6 bases, with 11 bases left between them. The CDR3 is made up of 13 amino acids. Germline-derived CDR1 and CDR2 are GTSNPN and SVGIG (reference sequence).

This clonotype was counted ten times or more. The gene calls are TRBV7-9 and TRBJ1-1; weak D call: TRBD1 (5 bases). This CDR3 contains 12 residues. The germline V gene encodes CDR1 SEHNR and CDR2 FQNEAQ (reference sequence). The germline V and J ends were trimmed by 5 bases and 10 bases, with 14 bases remaining between them. The CDR3 here is CASSQGSAAAFF. In DNA form, the CDR3 reads TGTGCCAGCAGCCAGGGCTCGGCCGCAGCTTTCTTT.

This clonotype was seen at least ten times. The chain employs TRBV3-1 and TRBJ2-7; 9 bases are a match to TRBD2. The CDR3 totals 18 residues. CDR1 is LGHDT and CDR2 is YNNKEL in the germline V gene (reference sequence). Germline trimming cut 1 base from V and 0 bases from J; bases unmatched to any gene: 10. The CDR3 DNA follows: TGTGCCAGCAGCCAAGGACCTAGCGGGGCGATCCTCTCCTACGAGCAGTACTTC. Encoded protein: CASSQGPSGAILSYEQYF.

This clonotype was observed many times. This chain uses TRBV7-2 with TRBJ2-3; no clear D. The germline V and J ends were trimmed by 1 base and 3 bases, with 8 bases remaining between them. CDR1 SGHTA and CDR2 FQGNSA come from the germline V gene. CDR3 length: 14 amino acids. CDR3 sequence: CASSLVFVTDTQYF. CDR3 nucleotide sequence: TGTGCCAGCAGCTTAGTATTTGTAACAGATACGCAGTATTTT.

V usage is TRBV29-1 and J usage is TRBJ1-6; D is possibly TRBD1 (5 bases). The CDR3 is 13 amino acids. V lost 8 bases to trimming and J lost 7 bases, with 15 bases between them. Germline V lookup: CDR1 SQVTM, CDR2 ANQGSEA. The CDR3 DNA is TGCAGCATCAGGGCCCAGAGGAATTCACCCCTCCACTTT. It codes for CSIRAQRNSPLHF.

This clonotype was found many times. The chain recombines TRBV7-2 with TRBJ2-1; D call uncertain. V dropped 6 bases and J dropped 0 bases, with 12 bases sitting between them. This CDR3 contains 15 residues. CDR1 and CDR2 from the germline V gene are SGHTA and FQGNSA. This CDR3 reads CASRPTFYSYNEQFF. For the CDR3, the DNA is TGTGCCAGCAGACCTACTTTCTACTCCTACAATGAGCAGTTCTTC. Variable domain in full (rest from reference TRBV7-2 and TRBJ2-1): GAGVSQSPSNKVTEKGKDVELRCDPISGHTALYWYRQSLGQGLEFLIYFQGNSAPDKSGLPSDRFSAERTGGSVSTLTIQRTQQEDSAVYLCASRPTFYSYNEQFFGPGTRLTVL.

This clonotype was picked up a small number of times. The chain combines TRBV10-3 with TRBJ2-7, with D tentatively TRBD2 (5 bases). The germline gives CDR1 ENHRY, CDR2 SYGVKD. Between the trimmed V and J ends, which lost 4 bases and 0 bases, there was a span of 7 bases. CDR3 length equals 13 residues. CDR3 DNA sequence: TGTGCCATCAGTGGACGGGACTCCTACGAGCAGTACTTC. Translation gives CAISGRDSYEQYF.

Concerning this clonotype: Since a much larger clone is just one base distant, this may be a read error. This rearrangement joins TRBV3-1 to TRBJ2-7; 13 bases line up with TRBD2. From germline, CDR1 is LGHDT and CDR2 YNNKEL (reference sequence). The V segment lost 7 bases and the J segment 6 bases; nucleotides outside the gene matches: 12. CDR3 length: 16 residues. Here the CDR3 reads CASTLVGLAGRGEQYF. The CDR3 nucleotides read TGTGCCAGCACACTCGTGGGACTAGCGGGACGTGGCGAGCAGTACTTC.

This clonotype was counted between two and nine times. This chain joins TRBV20-1 and TRBJ2-7, with D unresolved. V lost 6 bases to trimming and J lost 1 base, with 16 bases between them. Germline values: CDR1 DFQATT, CDR2 SNEGSKA (reference sequence). This CDR3 is 14 amino acids long. CDR3 residues: CSASPVVKSYEQYF. The CDR3 nucleotides read TGCAGTGCATCCCCTGTGGTGAAGTCCTACGAGCAGTACTTC.

This clonotype has ten or more counts. The chain is built from TRBV20-1 and TRBJ2-7, with 13 bases aligning to TRBD2. J lost 0 bases, V lost 4 bases, and 3 bases had no gene match. Germline CDR1 and CDR2: DFQATT and SNEGSKA (reference sequence). This CDR3 has 15 amino acids. The CDR3 sequence is CSATGTSGTSYEQYF. Written as DNA, the CDR3 is TGCAGTGCTACCGGGACTAGCGGGACCTCCTACGAGCAGTACTTC.

In this sample, this clonotype turned up many times. The V call is TRBV27, the J call TRBJ2-1; no clear D gene. The germline V gene encodes CDR1 MNHEY and CDR2 SMNVEV (reference sequence). The CDR3 spans 18 residues. Trimming removed 2 bases at V and 0 bases at J, with 17 bases between. The CDR3 spells CASSLVSAPRASYNEQFF. In DNA form, the CDR3 reads TGTGCCAGCAGTTTAGTCTCGGCACCCCGAGCCTCCTACAATGAGCAGTTCTTC.

This chain connects TRBV20-1 to TRBJ2-7; TRBD2 agrees at 9 bases. The CDR3 contains 16 residues. J was trimmed by 2 bases and V by 5 bases; bases with no gene match: 13. CDR1 DFQATT and CDR2 SNEGSKA come from the germline V gene (reference sequence). The CDR3 here is CSALVAGEAGTYEQYF. The CDR3 coding sequence is TGCAGTGCTTTAGTAGCGGGAGAGGCAGGTACCTACGAGCAGTACTTC.

This clonotype was detected many times. The rearrangement links TRBV12-5 to TRBJ1-5, with TRBD1 matching over 8 bases. Germline lookup yields CDR1 LGHNT and CDR2 FRNRAP. This CDR3 is 15 amino acids long. Trimming removed 6 bases from V and 6 bases from J; junction bases left unmatched: 10. The chain's CDR3 is CASGPGQGFAQPQHF. The CDR3 DNA reads as TGTGCTAGTGGCCCCGGACAGGGTTTCGCTCAGCCCCAGCATTTT.

The table lists this clonotype with a few counts. This chain connects TRBV4-1 to TRBJ2-1, with TRBD2 identical over 15 bases. This CDR3 spans 18 amino acids. Germline V gene data show CDR1 as MGHRA and CDR2 as YSYEKL. V was clipped by 3 bases and J by 2 bases; unmatched bases: 5. CDR3 sequence (DNA): TGCGCCAGCAGCCACGGACTAGCGGGAGGGGTAGCCTACAATGAGCAGTTCTTC. Protein: CASSHGLAGGVAYNEQFF.

Points on this clonotype: A much bigger clone sits one base away, suggesting this may be a read error. The final CDR3 position lacks the conserved phenylalanine or tryptophan, pointing to a likely read error. This rearrangement joins TRBV12-3 or TRBV12-4 to TRBJ1-2, with D perhaps matching TRBD1 (5 bases). V lost 2 bases to trimming and J lost 4 bases, with 11 bases between them. The CDR3 loop spans 14 amino acids. The CDR3 sequence is CASSLSGTSYGYTS. As DNA, the CDR3 is TGTGCCAGCAGTTTAAGCGGGACGAGCTATGGCTACACCTCC.